A selection of T cell receptor beta chains follows, all from one sample in a study of OX40 agonist ivuxolimab in advanced cancers. Only in-frame clones appear in the TCRdb table, and some are missing; sequencing was by immunoSEQ multiplex PCR. The sample lists 46,000 or so clones, around nine tenths occurring once. The source was CD4+ or CD8+ T cells sorted from blood, collected in a trial of the OX40 agonist ivuxolimab. The receptors derive from an adult with an advanced solid tumor such as melanoma, head and neck, liver or kidney cancer. Both conserved end residues are part of each CDR3. D genes are given only for firm matches. Only some rows state a clone size, as once, few, many or a class for expanded clones.

NA	TRBV7-6	TRBJ1-2	TRBD1	TGTGCCAGCAGCCCCGGGACAGGGGGCTCCTATGGCTACACCTTC	CASSPGTGGSYGYTF
NA	TRBV6-1	TRBJ2-1	NA	TGTGCCAGCAGTGAAAGGGTGAACTCCTACAATGAGCAGTTCTTC	CASSERVNSYNEQFF
NA	TRBV9	TRBJ2-3	TRBD2	TGTGCCAGCAGCGTAGCAAGCGGGGACACAGATACGCAGTATTTT	CASSVASGDTDTQYF
few	TRBV4-1	TRBJ1-3	TRBD1	TGCGCCAGCAGCCAGGTGACAGGGGGCCCTGGAAACACCATATATTTT	CASSQVTGGPGNTIYF
NA	TRBV7-8	TRBJ2-7	NA	TGTGCCAGCAGCTTAGGGGGAGCAGGGGTGTACGAGCAGTACTTC	CASSLGGAGVYEQYF
NA	TRBV2	TRBJ2-7	NA	TGTGCCAGCAGGGACCGGGACTCTTACTCCTACGAGCAGTACTTC	CASRDRDSYSYEQYF
NA	TRBV5-6	TRBJ2-6	NA	TGTGCCAGCAGCTTCCGGGGTTCCGGGGCCAACGTCCTGACTTTC	CASSFRGSGANVLTF
once	TRBV5-1	TRBJ2-7	TRBD2	TGCGCCAGCAGCCTAGCAATGGGACTAGCGGGGTACGAGCAGTACTTC	CASSLAMGLAGYEQYF
NA	TRBV29-1	TRBJ2-7	NA	TGCAGCGTGGGAGGTCAGGGGAGCTCCTACGAGCAGTACTTC	CSVGGQGSSYEQYF
NA	TRBV2	TRBJ2-7	NA	TGTGCCAGCAGTGATGGGGGTGGGTGGAACGAGCAGTACTTC	CASSDGGGWNEQYF
NA	TRBV19	TRBJ1-5	TRBD1	TGTGCCAGTAGTATGCCCGGGACAGCCCTCCCCCAGCATTTT	CASSMPGTALPQHF
NA	TRBV9	TRBJ2-7	TRBD1	TGTGCCAGCAGCGTAGGGCAGGGGGCCTATCGCGAGCAGTACTTC	CASSVGQGAYREQYF
medium-sized	TRBV7-9	TRBJ2-1	NA	TGTGCCAGCAGATTGGGGGCCAATGAGCAGTTCTTC	CASRLGANEQFF
once	TRBV7-9	TRBJ2-2	NA	TGTGCCAGCAGCCGACACCCCGGGGGCTCGGGCACCGGGGAGCTGTTTTTT	CASSRHPGGSGTGELFF
NA	TRBV4-3	TRBJ1-1	NA	TGCGCCAGCAGCTTTTCCAGGGGAGTGAGGGCTGAAGCTTTCTTT	CASSFSRGVRAEAFF
NA	TRBV4-1	TRBJ2-7	NA	TGCGCCAGCAGCCAAGTGTGGGGGAAGGAGCAGTACTTC	CASSQVWGKEQYF
few	TRBV19	TRBJ1-6	NA	TGTGCCAGTCATGGGGGGCGAAATTCACCCCTCCACTTT	CASHGGRNSPLHF
NA	TRBV7-9	TRBJ2-2	NA	TGTGCCAGCAGCTTAGGGGCCGGGGAGCTGTTTTTT	CASSLGAGELFF